The next 5 T cell receptor beta chains were all read from a single sample in a study of T cell changes during pregnancy in multiple sclerosis. TCRdb's table, derived via immunoSEQ multiplex PCR, lists solely in-frame clones and lacks some. The sample lists some 85,000 clones, roughly 93% occurring once. The material sequenced was peripheral blood, taken in the third trimester of pregnancy. All receptors come from a female donor with multiple sclerosis, enrolled in a pregnancy study.

The CDR3 bases are TGTGCCAGCAGACGACAGGGGATTAATGAAAAACTGTTTTTT. Its protein product is CASRRQGINEKLFF. This chain uses TRBV5-4 with TRBJ1-4; 8 bases align to TRBD1. Germline V lookup: CDR1 SGHNT, CDR2 YYREEE (reference sequence). J was trimmed by 4 bases and V by 5 bases; bases with no gene match: 4. The CDR3 contains 14 residues.

As concerns this clone: Other DNA variants within this sample encode the same CDR3. The chain joins TRBV5-1 to TRBJ2-2, with a weak D call TRBD1 (5 bases). The V gene lost 2 bases and the J gene lost 1 base, with 6 bases spanning the gap. The CDR3 is 14 amino acids. Germline loops: CDR1 SGHRS, CDR2 YFSETQ. The CDR3 sequence: CASSLDRNTGELFF. The CDR3 nucleotides read TGCGCCAGCAGCTTAGACAGGAACACCGGGGAGCTGTTTTTT.

The chain joins TRBV27 to TRBJ2-7; D gene uncertain. V lost 4 bases and J 6 bases, leaving 13 bases between the germline ends. Germline values: CDR1 MNHEY, CDR2 SMNVEV (reference sequence). The CDR3 is made up of 13 amino acids. The CDR3 sequence: CASSSGALVEQYF. In DNA, the CDR3 is TGTGCCAGCAGTTCTGGAGCCCTCGTCGAGCAGTACTTC.

Regarding this clone: A read error may produce the germline difference seen at one junction end. The chain carries TRBV28 and TRBJ1-5; D is undetermined. CDR3 length: 11 amino acids. The germline V gene encodes CDR1 MDHEN and CDR2 SYDVKM. The DNA for the CDR3 is TGTGCCAGCGGTACCTATCAGGCCCAGCATTTT. Protein: CASGTYQAQHF.

CDR3 bases: TGTGCCAGCAGCCCGGGACAGGGGGGTATCTATGGCTACACCTTC. Encoded protein: CASSPGQGGIYGYTF. This chain uses TRBV13 with TRBJ1-2, with 11 positions matching TRBD1. With V trimmed by 5 bases and J by 4 bases, 6 bases remained unmatched. The germline V gene encodes CDR1 PRHDT and CDR2 FYEKMQ (reference sequence). This CDR3 is 15 amino acids long.